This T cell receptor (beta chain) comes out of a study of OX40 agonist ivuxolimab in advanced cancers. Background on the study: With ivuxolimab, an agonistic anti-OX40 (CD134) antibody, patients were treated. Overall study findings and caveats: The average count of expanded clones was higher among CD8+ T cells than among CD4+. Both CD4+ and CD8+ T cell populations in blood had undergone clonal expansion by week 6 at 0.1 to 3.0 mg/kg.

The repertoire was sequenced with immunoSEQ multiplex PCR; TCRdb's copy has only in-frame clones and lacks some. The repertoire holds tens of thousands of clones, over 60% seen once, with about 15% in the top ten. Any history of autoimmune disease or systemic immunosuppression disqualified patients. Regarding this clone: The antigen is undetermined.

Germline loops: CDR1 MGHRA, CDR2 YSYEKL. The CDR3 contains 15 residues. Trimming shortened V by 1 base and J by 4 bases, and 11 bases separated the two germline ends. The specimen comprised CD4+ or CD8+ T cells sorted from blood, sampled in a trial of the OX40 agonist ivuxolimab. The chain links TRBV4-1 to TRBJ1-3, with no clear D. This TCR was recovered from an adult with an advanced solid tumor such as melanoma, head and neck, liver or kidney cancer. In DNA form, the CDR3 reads TGCGCCAGCAGCCAAGTTGCGCAACGGGGAAACACCATATATTTT. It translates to CASSQVAQRGNTIYF.